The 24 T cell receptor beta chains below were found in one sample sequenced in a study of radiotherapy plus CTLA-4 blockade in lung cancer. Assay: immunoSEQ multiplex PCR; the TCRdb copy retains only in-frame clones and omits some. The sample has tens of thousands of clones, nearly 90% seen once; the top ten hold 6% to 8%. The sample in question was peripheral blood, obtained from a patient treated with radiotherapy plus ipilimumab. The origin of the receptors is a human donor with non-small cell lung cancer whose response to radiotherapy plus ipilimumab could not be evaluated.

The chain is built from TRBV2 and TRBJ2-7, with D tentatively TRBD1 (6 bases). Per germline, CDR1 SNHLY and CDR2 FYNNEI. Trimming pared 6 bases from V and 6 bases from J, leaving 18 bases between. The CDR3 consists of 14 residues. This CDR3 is CASRSQGPSGEQYF. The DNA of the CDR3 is TGTGCCAGCAGATCACAGGGACCCTCTGGCGAGCAGTACTTC.

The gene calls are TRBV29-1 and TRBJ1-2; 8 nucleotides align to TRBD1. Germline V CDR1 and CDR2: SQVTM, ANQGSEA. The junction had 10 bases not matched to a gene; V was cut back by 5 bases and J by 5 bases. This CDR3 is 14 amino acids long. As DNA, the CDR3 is TGCAGCGTTTTCGAAGCGGACAGGGAATATGGCTACACCTTC. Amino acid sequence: CSVFEADREYGYTF.

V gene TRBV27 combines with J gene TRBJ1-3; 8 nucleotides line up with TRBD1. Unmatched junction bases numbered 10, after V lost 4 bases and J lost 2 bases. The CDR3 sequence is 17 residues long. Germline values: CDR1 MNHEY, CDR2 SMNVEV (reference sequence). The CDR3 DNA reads TGTGCCAGCAGTTCAGGACAGGGACGGAGGCCTGGAAACACCATATATTTT. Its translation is CASSSGQGRRPGNTIYF.

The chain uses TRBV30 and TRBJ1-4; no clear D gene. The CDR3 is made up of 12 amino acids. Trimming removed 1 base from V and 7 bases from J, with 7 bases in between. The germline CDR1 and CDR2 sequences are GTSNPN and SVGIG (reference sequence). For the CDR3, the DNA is TGTGCCTGGAGTGGCTCCAGTGAAAAACTGTTTTTT. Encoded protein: CAWSGSSEKLFF.

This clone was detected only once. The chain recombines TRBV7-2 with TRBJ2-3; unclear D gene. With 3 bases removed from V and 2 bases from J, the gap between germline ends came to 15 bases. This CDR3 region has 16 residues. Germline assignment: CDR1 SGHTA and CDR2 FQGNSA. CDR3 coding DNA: TGTGCCAGCAGCTTCAGGCACACGTGGGTCACAGATACGCAGTATTTT. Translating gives CASSFRHTWVTDTQYF.

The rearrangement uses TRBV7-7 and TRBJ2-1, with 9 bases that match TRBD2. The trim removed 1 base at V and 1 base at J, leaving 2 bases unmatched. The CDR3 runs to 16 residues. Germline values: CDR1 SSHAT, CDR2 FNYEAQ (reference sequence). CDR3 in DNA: TGTGCCAGCAGCTTAGGGGCGGGGGGGTCCTACAATGAGCAGTTCTTC. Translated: CASSLGAGGSYNEQFF.

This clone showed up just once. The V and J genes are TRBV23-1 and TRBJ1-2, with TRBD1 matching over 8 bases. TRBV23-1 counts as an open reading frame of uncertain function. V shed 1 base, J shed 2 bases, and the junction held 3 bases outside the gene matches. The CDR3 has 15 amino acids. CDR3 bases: TGCGCCAGCAGTCAATGGACAGGGTGGAACTATGGCTACACCTTC. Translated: CASSQWTGWNYGYTF.

The CDR3 protein is CASSYAGNGNTIYF. The CDR3 region has the DNA TGTGCCAGCAGTTATGCAGGGAACGGAAACACCATATATTTT. The chain joins TRBV6-5 to TRBJ1-3, with D possibly being TRBD1 (5 bases). Trimming shortened V by 3 bases and J by 4 bases, and 10 bases separated the two germline ends. The germline V gene encodes CDR1 MNHEY and CDR2 SVGAGI. The CDR3 has 14 residues.

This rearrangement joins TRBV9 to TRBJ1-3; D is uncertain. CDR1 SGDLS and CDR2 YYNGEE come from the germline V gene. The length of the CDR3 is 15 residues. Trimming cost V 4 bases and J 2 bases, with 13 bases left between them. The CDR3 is CASSSGRETGNTIYF. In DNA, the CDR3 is TGTGCCAGCAGCTCCGGACGGGAAACTGGAAACACCATATATTTT.

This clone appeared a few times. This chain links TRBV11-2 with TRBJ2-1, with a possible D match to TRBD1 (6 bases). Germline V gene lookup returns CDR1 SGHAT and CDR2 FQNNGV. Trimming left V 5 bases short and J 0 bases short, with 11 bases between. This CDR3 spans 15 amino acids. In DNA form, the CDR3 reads TGTGCCAGCAGCCTGGACAGATTCTCCTACAATGAGCAGTTCTTC. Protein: CASSLDRFSYNEQFF.

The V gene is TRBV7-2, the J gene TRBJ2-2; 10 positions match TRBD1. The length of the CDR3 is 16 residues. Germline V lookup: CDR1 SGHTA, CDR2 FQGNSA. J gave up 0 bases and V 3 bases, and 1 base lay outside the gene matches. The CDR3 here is CASSLGTGANTGELFF. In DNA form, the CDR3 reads TGTGCCAGCAGCTTGGGGACAGGGGCGAACACCGGGGAGCTGTTTTTT. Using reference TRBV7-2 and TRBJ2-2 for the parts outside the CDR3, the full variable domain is GAGVSQSPSNKVTEKGKDVELRCDPISGHTALYWYRQSLGQGLEFLIYFQGNSAPDKSGLPSDRFSAERTGGSVSTLTIQRTQQEDSAVYLCASSLGTGANTGELFFGEGSRLTVL.

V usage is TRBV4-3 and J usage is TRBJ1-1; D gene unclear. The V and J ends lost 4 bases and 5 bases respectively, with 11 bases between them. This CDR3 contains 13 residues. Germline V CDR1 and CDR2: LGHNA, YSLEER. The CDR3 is CASSPTFQTEAFF. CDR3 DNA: TGCGCCAGCAGCCCCACGTTTCAGACTGAAGCTTTCTTT.

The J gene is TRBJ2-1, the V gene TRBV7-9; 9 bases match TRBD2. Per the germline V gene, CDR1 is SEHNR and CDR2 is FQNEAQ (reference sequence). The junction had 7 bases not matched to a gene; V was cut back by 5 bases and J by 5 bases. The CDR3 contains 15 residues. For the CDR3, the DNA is TGTGCCAGCAGCCCTAGGGGGACTAGCCACAATGAGCAGTTCTTC. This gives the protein CASSPRGTSHNEQFF.

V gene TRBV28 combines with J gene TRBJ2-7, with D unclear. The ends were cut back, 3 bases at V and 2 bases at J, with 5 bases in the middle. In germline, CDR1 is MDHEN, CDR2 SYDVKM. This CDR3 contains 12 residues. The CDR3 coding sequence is TGTGCCAGCAGTTTCTCAGCCTACGAGCAGTACTTC. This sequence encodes CASSFSAYEQYF.

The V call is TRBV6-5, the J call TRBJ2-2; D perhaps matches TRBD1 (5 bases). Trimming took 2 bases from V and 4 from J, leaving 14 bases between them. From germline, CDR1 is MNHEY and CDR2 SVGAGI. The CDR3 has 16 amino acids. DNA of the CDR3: TGTGCCAGCAGTTACCCAGACTCAAGGGGCACCGGGGAGCTGTTTTTT. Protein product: CASSYPDSRGTGELFF.

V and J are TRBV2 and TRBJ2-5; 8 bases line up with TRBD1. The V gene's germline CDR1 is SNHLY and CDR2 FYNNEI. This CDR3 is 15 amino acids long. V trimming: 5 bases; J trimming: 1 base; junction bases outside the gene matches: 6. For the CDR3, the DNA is TGTGCCAGCAGTCGAACAGGGGGTGGCCAAGAGACCCAGTACTTC. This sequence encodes CASSRTGGGQETQYF.

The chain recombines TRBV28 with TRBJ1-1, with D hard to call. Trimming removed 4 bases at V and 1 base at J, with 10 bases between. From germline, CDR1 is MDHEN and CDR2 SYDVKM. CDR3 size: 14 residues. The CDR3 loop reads CASSSTPGNTEAFF. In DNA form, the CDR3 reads TGTGCCAGCAGTTCTACCCCCGGGAACACTGAAGCTTTCTTT.

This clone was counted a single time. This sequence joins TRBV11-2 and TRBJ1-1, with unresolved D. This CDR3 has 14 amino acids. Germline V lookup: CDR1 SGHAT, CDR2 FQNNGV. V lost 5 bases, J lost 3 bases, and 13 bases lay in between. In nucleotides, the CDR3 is TGTGCCAGCAGCCTGTCCCCCCGGGACACTGAAGCTTTCTTT. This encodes CASSLSPRDTEAFF.

DNA for the CDR3: TGTGCCAGCAGCTTGACAGACAGGTACGAGCAGTACTTC. Its protein is CASSLTDRYEQYF. This chain links TRBV11-2 with TRBJ2-7; D may be TRBD1 (6 bases). This CDR3 region has 13 residues. The V end lost 3 bases, the J end lost 4 bases, and 10 bases lay between the germline ends. Germline assignment: CDR1 SGHAT and CDR2 FQNNGV.

CDR3 DNA sequence: TGCGCCAGCAGTGAATCGTTGAGTCTCCCCGCCTACGAGCAGTACTTC. It specifies CASSESLSLPAYEQYF. The V call is TRBV10-2, the J call TRBJ2-5; the D is unclear. The J call may be in error: the DNA end matches TRBJ2-7 better. Germline CDR1 WSHSY, CDR2 SAAADI. The CDR3 covers 16 residues.

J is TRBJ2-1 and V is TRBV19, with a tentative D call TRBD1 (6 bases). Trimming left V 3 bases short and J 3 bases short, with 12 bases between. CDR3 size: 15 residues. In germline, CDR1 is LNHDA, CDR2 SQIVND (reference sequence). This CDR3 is CASSINRAIYNEQFF. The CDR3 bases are TGTGCCAGTAGTATTAACAGGGCGATCTACAATGAGCAGTTCTTC.

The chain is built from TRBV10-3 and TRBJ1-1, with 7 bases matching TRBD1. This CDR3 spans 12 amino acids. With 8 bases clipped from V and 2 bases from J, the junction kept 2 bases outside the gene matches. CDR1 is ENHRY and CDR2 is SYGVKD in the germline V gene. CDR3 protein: CAIGTANTEAFF. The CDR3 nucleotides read TGTGCCATCGGGACAGCAAACACTGAAGCTTTCTTT.

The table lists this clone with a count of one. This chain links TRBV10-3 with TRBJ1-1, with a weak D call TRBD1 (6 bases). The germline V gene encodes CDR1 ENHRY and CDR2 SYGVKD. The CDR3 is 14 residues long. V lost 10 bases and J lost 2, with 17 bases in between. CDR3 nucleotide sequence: TGTGCCAGTAGACAGGCGGAAAAAAACACTGAAGCTTTCTTT. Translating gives CASRQAEKNTEAFF.

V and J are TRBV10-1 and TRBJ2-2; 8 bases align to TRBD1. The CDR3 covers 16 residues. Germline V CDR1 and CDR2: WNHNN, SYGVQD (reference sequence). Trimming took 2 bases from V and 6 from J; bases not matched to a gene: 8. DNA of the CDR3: TGCGCCAGCAGTGAGCGGGGGACAGGTCAATCCGGGGAGCTGTTTTTT. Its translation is CASSERGTGQSGELFF.